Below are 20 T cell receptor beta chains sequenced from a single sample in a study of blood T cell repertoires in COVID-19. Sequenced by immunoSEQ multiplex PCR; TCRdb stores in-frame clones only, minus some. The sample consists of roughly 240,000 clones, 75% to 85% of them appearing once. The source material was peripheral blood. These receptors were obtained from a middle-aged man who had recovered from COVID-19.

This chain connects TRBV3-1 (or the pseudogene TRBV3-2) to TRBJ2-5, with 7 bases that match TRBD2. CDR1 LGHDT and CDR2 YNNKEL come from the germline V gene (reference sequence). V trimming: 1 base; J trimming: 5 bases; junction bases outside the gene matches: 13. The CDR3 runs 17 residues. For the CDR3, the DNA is TGTGCCAGCAGCCAAGGGAGTGGCGGCGGGAGCATCGAGACCCAGTACTTC. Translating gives CASSQGSGGGSIETQYF.

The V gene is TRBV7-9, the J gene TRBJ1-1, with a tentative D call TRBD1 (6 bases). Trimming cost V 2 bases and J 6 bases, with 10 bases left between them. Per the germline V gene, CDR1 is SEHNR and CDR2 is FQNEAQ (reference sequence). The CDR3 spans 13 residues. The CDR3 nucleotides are TGTGCCAGCAGCTTATACAGGGCCGCTGAAGCTTTCTTT. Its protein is CASSLYRAAEAFF.

Written as DNA, the CDR3 is TGTGCCTGGAGTGCGACAGGGGACCAGCCCCAGCATTTT. This codes for CAWSATGDQPQHF. The chain carries TRBV30 and TRBJ1-5; 8 bases align to TRBD1. The CDR3 is 13 amino acids. Per the germline V gene, CDR1 is GTSNPN and CDR2 is SVGIG (reference sequence). V gave up 1 base and J gave up 7 bases; unmatched junction bases: 3.

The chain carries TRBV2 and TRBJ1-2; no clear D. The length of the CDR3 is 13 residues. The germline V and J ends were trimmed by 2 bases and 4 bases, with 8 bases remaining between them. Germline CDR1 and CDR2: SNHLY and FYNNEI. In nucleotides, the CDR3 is TGTGCCAGCAGTGAAATGGCGGGCTATGGCTACACCTTC. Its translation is CASSEMAGYGYTF. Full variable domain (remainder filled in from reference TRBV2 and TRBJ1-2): EPEVTQTPSHQVTQMGQEVILRCVPISNHLYFYWYRQILGQKVEFLVSFYNNEISEKSEIFDDQFSVERPDGSNFTLKIRSTKLEDSAMYFCASSEMAGYGYTFGSGTRLTVV.

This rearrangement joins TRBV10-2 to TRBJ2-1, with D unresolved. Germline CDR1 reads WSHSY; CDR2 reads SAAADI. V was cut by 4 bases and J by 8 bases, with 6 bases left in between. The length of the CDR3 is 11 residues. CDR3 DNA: TGCGCCAGCAGTGTTATGTATGAGCAGTTCTTC. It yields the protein CASSVMYEQFF.

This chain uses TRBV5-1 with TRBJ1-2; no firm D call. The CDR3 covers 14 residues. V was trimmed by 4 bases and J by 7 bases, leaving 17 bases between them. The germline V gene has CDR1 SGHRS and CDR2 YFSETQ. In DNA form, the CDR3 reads TGCGCCAGCAGCCCCCGCCGGCAGGCTTTTGGCTACACCTTC. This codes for CASSPRRQAFGYTF.

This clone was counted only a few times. This CDR3 reads CASSLPGQLIEQYF. CDR3 nucleotides: TGCGCCAGCAGCCTACCGGGACAGCTGATCGAGCAGTACTTC. This chain joins TRBV5-1 and TRBJ2-7, with 7 bases identical to TRBD1. This CDR3 has 14 amino acids. Trimming took 4 bases from V and 6 from J; bases not matched to a gene: 10. Germline V lookup: CDR1 SGHRS, CDR2 YFSETQ.

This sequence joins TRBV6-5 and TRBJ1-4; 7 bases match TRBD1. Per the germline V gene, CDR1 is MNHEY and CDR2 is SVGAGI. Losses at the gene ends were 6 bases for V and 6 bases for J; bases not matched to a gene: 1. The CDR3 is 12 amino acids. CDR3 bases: TGTGCCAGCAGAGGGGGCGATGAAAAACTGTTTTTT. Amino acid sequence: CASRGGDEKLFF.

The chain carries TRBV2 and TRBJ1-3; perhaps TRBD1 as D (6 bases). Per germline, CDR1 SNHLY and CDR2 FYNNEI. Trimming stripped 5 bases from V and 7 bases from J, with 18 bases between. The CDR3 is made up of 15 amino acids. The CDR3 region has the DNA TGTGCCAGCAGTTTCTCAGGGGCCCCGGGTAACACCATATATTTT. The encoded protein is CASSFSGAPGNTIYF.

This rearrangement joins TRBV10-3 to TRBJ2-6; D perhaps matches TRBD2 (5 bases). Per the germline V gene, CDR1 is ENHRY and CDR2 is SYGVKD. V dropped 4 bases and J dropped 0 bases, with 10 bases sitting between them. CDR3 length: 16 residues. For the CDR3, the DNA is TGTGCCATCAGTGGCCCTCGGGGCTCTGGGGCCAACGTCCTGACTTTC. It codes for CAISGPRGSGANVLTF.

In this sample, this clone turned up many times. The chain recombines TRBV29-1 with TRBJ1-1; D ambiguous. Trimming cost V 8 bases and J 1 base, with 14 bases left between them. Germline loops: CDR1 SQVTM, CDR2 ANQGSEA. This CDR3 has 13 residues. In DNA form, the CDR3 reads TGCAGCTCTGCGGAGGGAACGAACACTGAAGCTTTCTTT. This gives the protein CSSAEGTNTEAFF.

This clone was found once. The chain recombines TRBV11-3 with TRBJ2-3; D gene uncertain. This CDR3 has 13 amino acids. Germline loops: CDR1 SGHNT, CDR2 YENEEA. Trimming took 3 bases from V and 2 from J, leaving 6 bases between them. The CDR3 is CASSLGPTDTQYF. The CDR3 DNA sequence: TGTGCCAGCAGCTTGGGCCCCACAGATACGCAGTATTTT.

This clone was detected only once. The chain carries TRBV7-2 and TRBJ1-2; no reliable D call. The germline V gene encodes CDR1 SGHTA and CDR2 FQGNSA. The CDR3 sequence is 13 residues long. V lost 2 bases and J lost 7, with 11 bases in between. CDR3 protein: CASSLTGLIGYTF. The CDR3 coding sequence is TGTGCCAGCAGCTTAACCGGGTTAATTGGCTACACCTTC.

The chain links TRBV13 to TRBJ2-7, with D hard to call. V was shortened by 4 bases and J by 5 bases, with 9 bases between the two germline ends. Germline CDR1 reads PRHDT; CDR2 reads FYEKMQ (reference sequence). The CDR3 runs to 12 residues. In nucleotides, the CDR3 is TGTGCCAGCAGCTCCCTTGGCCACGAGCAGTACTTC. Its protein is CASSSLGHEQYF.

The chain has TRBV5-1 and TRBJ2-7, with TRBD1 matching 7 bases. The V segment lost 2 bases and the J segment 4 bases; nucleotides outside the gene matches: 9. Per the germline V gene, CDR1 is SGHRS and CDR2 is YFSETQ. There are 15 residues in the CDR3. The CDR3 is CASSLKGQATYEQYF. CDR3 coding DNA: TGCGCCAGCAGCTTAAAAGGACAGGCCACTTACGAGCAGTACTTC.

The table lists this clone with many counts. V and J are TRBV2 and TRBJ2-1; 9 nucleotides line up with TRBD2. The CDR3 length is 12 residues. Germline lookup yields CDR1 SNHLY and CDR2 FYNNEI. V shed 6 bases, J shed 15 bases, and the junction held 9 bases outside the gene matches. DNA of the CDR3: TGTGCCAGCAGGGTTACCGGGACTAGCTTGTTCTTC. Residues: CASRVTGTSLFF.

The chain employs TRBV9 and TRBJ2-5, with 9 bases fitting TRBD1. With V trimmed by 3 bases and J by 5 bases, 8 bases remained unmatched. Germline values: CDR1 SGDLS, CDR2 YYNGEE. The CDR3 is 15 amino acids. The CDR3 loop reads CASSARTGEVETQYF. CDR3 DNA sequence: TGTGCCAGCAGCGCGAGGACAGGGGAGGTCGAGACCCAGTACTTC.

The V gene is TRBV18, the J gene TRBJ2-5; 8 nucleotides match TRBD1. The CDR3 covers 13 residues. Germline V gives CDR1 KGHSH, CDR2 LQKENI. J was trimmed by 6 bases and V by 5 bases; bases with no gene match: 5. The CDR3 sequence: CASSRDRRKTQYF. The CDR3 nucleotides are TGTGCCAGCTCAAGGGACAGGAGGAAGACCCAGTACTTC.

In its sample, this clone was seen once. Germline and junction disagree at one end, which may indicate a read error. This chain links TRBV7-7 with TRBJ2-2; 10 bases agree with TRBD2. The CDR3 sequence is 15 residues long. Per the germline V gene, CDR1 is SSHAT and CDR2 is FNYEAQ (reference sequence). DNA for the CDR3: TGTGCTAGCAGCTTTTTAGCGGGGGGTGCCGGGGAGCTGTTTTTT. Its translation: CASSFLAGGAGELFF.

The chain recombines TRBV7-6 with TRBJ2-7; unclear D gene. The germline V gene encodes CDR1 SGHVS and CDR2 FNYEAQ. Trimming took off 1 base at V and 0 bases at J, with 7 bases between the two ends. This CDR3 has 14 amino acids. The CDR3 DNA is TGTGCCAGCAGCTTAGGGCGGTTCTCCTACGAGCAGTACTTC. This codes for CASSLGRFSYEQYF.